Shown below are 16 T cell receptor beta chains from a single sample sequenced in a study of OX40 agonist ivuxolimab in advanced cancers. Generated by immunoSEQ multiplex PCR, the TCRdb table keeps only in-frame clones and is missing some. The data show 60,000 to 75,000 clones, about 82% seen once. The sample was CD4+ or CD8+ T cells sorted from blood, taken in a trial of the OX40 agonist ivuxolimab. Source of these receptors: an adult with an advanced solid tumor such as melanoma, head and neck, liver or kidney cancer.

The rearrangement uses TRBV2 and TRBJ2-5, with 7 bases that match TRBD2. The end of the DNA fits TRBJ2-7 better, so the J call may be wrong. Germline CDR1 SNHLY, CDR2 FYNNEI. The CDR3 consists of 13 residues. The CDR3 nucleotides are TGTGCCAGCAGTGTGGCGGGGGCCTACGAGCAGTACTTC. Its protein product is CASSVAGAYEQYF.

V gene TRBV5-4 combines with J gene TRBJ1-2; D remains ambiguous. This CDR3 region has 14 residues. V was pared by 0 bases and J by 4 bases, with 10 bases between. Germline loops: CDR1 SGHNT, CDR2 YYREEE (reference sequence). This CDR3 is CASSLVHGAYGYTF. CDR3 DNA: TGTGCCAGCAGCTTGGTCCACGGAGCCTATGGCTACACCTTC.

J is TRBJ2-7 and V is TRBV7-2, with D unresolved. Germline V lookup: CDR1 SGHTA, CDR2 FQGNSA. The CDR3 runs to 13 residues. Trimming cost V 5 bases and J 0 bases, with 8 bases left between them. The CDR3 loop is CASSVASSYEQYF. The CDR3 DNA follows: TGTGCCAGCAGCGTCGCCAGCTCCTACGAGCAGTACTTC.

The chain combines TRBV28 with TRBJ1-5; tentative D call: TRBD1 (5 bases). There are 14 residues in the CDR3. The germline CDR1 and CDR2 sequences are MDHEN and SYDVKM. Trimming cost V 1 base and J 7 bases, with 11 bases left between them. CDR3 sequence (DNA): TGTGCCAGCAGTTTATTCTCGGGGGGGCAGCCCCAGCATTTT. Its translation: CASSLFSGGQPQHF.

CDR3 nucleotide sequence: TGTGCCAGTAGTATAGCGGCCCAGGATAGCAATCAGCCCCAGCATTTT. Amino acids: CASSIAAQDSNQPQHF. The V gene is TRBV19, the J gene TRBJ1-5; the D is unclear. There are 16 residues in the CDR3. Trimming cost V 1 base and J 0 bases, with 10 bases left between them. Germline V gives CDR1 LNHDA, CDR2 SQIVND (reference sequence).

The chain uses TRBV19 and TRBJ2-5; 8 nucleotides align to TRBD1. Germline V gene lookup returns CDR1 LNHDA and CDR2 SQIVND (reference sequence). The CDR3 is 13 residues long. V was pared by 7 bases and J by 5 bases, with 6 bases of the junction left unmatched. CDR3 in amino acids: CASTRGLGETQYF. The CDR3 nucleotides read TGTGCCAGTACCAGGGGGCTTGGGGAGACCCAGTACTTC.

This clone has a handful of counts. The chain employs TRBV7-9 and TRBJ2-5; 8 bases line up with TRBD2. After removal of 4 bases from V and 1 base from J, the junction contained 8 bases not matched to a gene. The CDR3 length is 16 residues. Germline V gives CDR1 SEHNR, CDR2 FQNEAQ (reference sequence). Here the CDR3 DNA reads TGTGCCAGCAGCTGGTCCGGGACTAGACCCCAAGAGACCCAGTACTTC. This sequence encodes CASSWSGTRPQETQYF.

The chain joins TRBV14 to TRBJ2-2; tentative D call: TRBD2 (5 bases). V was shortened by 0 bases and J by 6 bases, with 5 bases between the two germline ends. Per the germline V gene, CDR1 is SGHDN and CDR2 is FVKESK. The CDR3 is made up of 13 amino acids. The CDR3 here is CASSQERAGELFF. CDR3 bases: TGTGCCAGCAGCCAAGAGCGGGCCGGGGAGCTGTTTTTT. The full variable domain, rest sourced from reference TRBV14 and TRBJ2-2, is EAGVTQFPSHSVIEKGQTVTLRCDPISGHDNLYWYRRVMGKEIKFLLHFVKESKQDESGMPNNRFLAERTGGTYSTLKVQPAELEDSGVYFCASSQERAGELFFGEGSRLTVL.

This clone showed up just once. The J gene is TRBJ1-2, the V gene TRBV25-1; D is perhaps TRBD1 (6 bases). Germline assignment: CDR1 MGHDK and CDR2 SYGVNS. Trimming removed 5 bases from V and 8 bases from J, with 21 bases in between. This CDR3 has 15 amino acids. The CDR3 DNA sequence: TGTGCCAGCAGTCCGCAGGGGCCCCTGGCTGGGGGCTACACCTTC. This sequence encodes CASSPQGPLAGGYTF.

The chain joins TRBV27 to TRBJ2-5; 10 bases are shared with TRBD1. The J call is doubtful: the DNA matches TRBJ2-7 better. The CDR3 loop spans 17 amino acids. The germline V gene encodes CDR1 MNHEY and CDR2 SMNVEV (reference sequence). The DNA of the CDR3 is TGTGCCAGCAGTTCAGGCCCCACTTGGACAGGGGGGGACGAGCAGTACTTC. It is translated as CASSSGPTWTGGDEQYF.

The J gene is TRBJ1-4, the V gene TRBV5-1; TRBD1 matches at 10 bases. The length of the CDR3 is 16 residues. The germline V gene has CDR1 SGHRS and CDR2 YFSETQ. With V trimmed by 4 bases and J by 10 bases, 13 bases remained unmatched. The CDR3 coding sequence is TGCGCCAGCAGCCCGGGGACAGGGGTTGTTCTGGGAAAACTGTTTTTT. This gives the protein CASSPGTGVVLGKLFF.

The chain combines TRBV11-3 with TRBJ2-2, with 8 bases lining up with TRBD1. The CDR3 covers 15 residues. Germline CDR1 and CDR2: SGHNT and YENEEA. J gave up 4 bases and V 3 bases, and 4 bases lay outside the gene matches. For the CDR3, the DNA is TGTGCCAGCAGCTTCGGAGACAGGGGCACCGGGGAGCTGTTTTTT. Amino acids: CASSFGDRGTGELFF.

The CDR3: CASSPITGGRTEAFF. The DNA of the CDR3 is TGTGCCAGCTCACCTATTACAGGGGGGAGGACTGAAGCTTTCTTT. The chain carries TRBV18 and TRBJ1-1; 8 nucleotides agree with TRBD1. V lost 3 bases to trimming and J lost 5 bases; unmatched junction nucleotides: 8. CDR1 and CDR2 (germline): KGHSH, LQKENI. The CDR3 contains 15 residues.

The chain has TRBV7-9 and TRBJ1-4, with 7 bases matching TRBD1. V lost 1 base and J lost 8; bases outside the gene matches: 7. CDR1 SEHNR and CDR2 FQNEAQ come from the germline V gene (reference sequence). The CDR3 totals 15 residues. The CDR3 sequence: CASSLEGTVREKLFF. The DNA of the CDR3 is TGTGCCAGCAGCTTAGAGGGGACAGTACGGGAAAAACTGTTTTTT.

This clone has just one count. The rearrangement uses TRBV27 and TRBJ1-5; 7 bases align to TRBD1. V was pared by 6 bases and J by 5 bases, with 13 bases of the junction left unmatched. Germline V lookup: CDR1 MNHEY, CDR2 SMNVEV (reference sequence). The CDR3 is made up of 16 amino acids. CDR3 in DNA: TGTGCCAGCAGGGGAACAGGGACAGACCCTTATCAGCCCCAGCATTTT. This codes for CASRGTGTDPYQPQHF.

With respect to this clone: A read error may account for a junction end that differs from germline. This sequence joins TRBV11-2 and TRBJ1-4, with TRBD1 matching over 9 bases. Germline-derived CDR1 and CDR2 are SGHAT and FQNNGV. The CDR3 extends over 12 amino acids. DNA of the CDR3: TGTGCCAGCAGCTCTGTTGACAGGGGGACGGTTTTT. Amino acids: CASSSVDRGTVF.